Here is one T cell receptor beta chain with its context. Its target is not known. The data are from a study of post-analysis software for immune sequencing data. Study-wide findings and caveats: Patients carried a few TRBV segments more frequently than controls did, and TRBV5-6, TRBV5-1 and TRBV20-1 were among them. Analysis by F measure revealed that same-batch samples clustered strongly together.

This CDR3 region has 17 residues. The ends lost 2 bases at V and 4 bases at J; junction bases unmatched: 13. Germline CDR1 and CDR2: SGHTA and FQGNSA. Unique molecular identifiers had been added to the TCR beta cDNA libraries. TCRdb processed the PCR reads anew with MiXCR; each CDR3 protein has one entry. This sample has about 620,000 distinct CDR3 sequences, with about 40% found just once. The sequence derives from a girl aged 5-17 years with multiple sclerosis. J is TRBJ2-5 and V is TRBV7-2; 7 bases are a match to TRBD2. The specimen was blood. CDR3 coding DNA: TGTGCCAGCAGCTTATGGTCTTGGGCGGGAGTTGGAGAGACCCAGTACTTC. Translated: CASSLWSWAGVGETQYF.